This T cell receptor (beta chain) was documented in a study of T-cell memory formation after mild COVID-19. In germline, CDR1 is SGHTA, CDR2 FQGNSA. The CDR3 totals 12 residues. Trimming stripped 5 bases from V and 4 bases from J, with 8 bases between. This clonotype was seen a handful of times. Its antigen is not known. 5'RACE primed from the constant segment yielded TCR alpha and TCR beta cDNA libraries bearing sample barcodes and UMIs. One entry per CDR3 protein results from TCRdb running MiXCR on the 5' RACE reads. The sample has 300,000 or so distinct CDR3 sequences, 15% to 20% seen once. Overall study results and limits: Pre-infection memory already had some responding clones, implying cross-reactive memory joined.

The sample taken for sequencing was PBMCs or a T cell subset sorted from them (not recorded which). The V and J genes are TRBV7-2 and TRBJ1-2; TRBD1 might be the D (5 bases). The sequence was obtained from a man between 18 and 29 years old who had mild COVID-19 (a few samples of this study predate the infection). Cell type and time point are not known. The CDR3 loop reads CASSDDSYGYTF. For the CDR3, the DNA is TGTGCCAGCAGCGATGACAGCTATGGCTACACCTTC.